The 5 T cell receptor beta chains given below trace back to one sample, sequenced in a study of T cell clonality in common variable immunodeficiency. Assay: immunoSEQ multiplex PCR; the TCRdb copy retains only in-frame clones and omits some. The record shows some 64,000 clones for this sample, with no singletons present. The sequenced sample consisted of peripheral blood mononuclear cells. The receptor source for this set is a person aged 18 to 75 in good health.

This clone came up many times. The observed sequence ends 3 residues before the CDR3 terminus, with the missing tail filled in from the germline J gene. J is TRBJ2-1 and V is TRBV11-3, with 7 bases lining up with TRBD1. The V gene's germline CDR1 is SGHNT and CDR2 YENEEA. This CDR3 comprises 14 residues. J lost 6 bases, V lost 5 bases, and 7 bases had no gene match. The sequenced part of the CDR3 DNA is TGTGCCAGCAGCGTCCGACAGGGTGCCAATGAG. Translating it yields CASSVRQGANE. The full CDR3 sequence reads CASSVRQGANEQFF.

As for this clone: A read error is possible here, since a much larger clone lies one base away. The covered CDR3 bases are TGTGCCAGCAGCCCGACTAGCTCCTACGAG. Its protein product is CASSPTSSYE. The complete CDR3 protein is CASSPTSSYEQYF. The chain joins TRBV5-6 to TRBJ2-7; D might be TRBD2 (6 bases). Read sequence stops 3 residues before the CDR3 end, and the germline J gene provides the missing end. V lost 4 bases, J lost 0 bases, and 8 bases lay in between. Per germline, CDR1 SGHDT and CDR2 YYEEEE. The CDR3 is 13 amino acids.

This clone was found many times. The CDR3 reads CASLHQSNTEAFF. The CDR3 DNA, read in part, is TGTGCCTCACTACATCAGTCGAACACTGAA. The chain carries TRBV19 and TRBJ1-1; D uncertain. Read sequence stops 3 residues before the CDR3 end, and the germline J gene provides the missing end. Germline lookup yields CDR1 LNHDA and CDR2 SQIVND (reference sequence). The ends were cut back, 11 bases at V and 1 base at J, with 14 bases in the middle. CDR3 length: 13 amino acids.

This clone has at least ten counts. The observed sequence ends 3 residues before the CDR3 terminus, with the missing tail filled in from the germline J gene. The chain joins TRBV6-1 to TRBJ2-2; D perhaps matches TRBD2 (5 bases). Trimming took 3 bases from V and 7 from J, leaving 12 bases between them. CDR3 length: 14 amino acids. Germline CDR1 reads MNHNS; CDR2 reads SASEGT. Here the CDR3 reads CASSEPLGSGELFF. The part of the CDR3 DNA that was read is TGTGCCAGCAGTGAGCCACTAGGAAGCGGGGAG.

This clone showed up many times. The observed sequence ends 3 residues before the CDR3 terminus, with the missing tail filled in from the germline J gene. The V call is TRBV12-3 or TRBV12-4, the J call TRBJ2-7; D might be TRBD1 (5 bases). This CDR3 has 11 amino acids. Trimming removed 6 bases from V and 5 bases from J, with 8 bases in between. The CDR3 bases that were read are TGTGCCAGCAGCCAAGGGGACGAG. Translating gives CASSQGDE. The whole CDR3 protein is CASSQGDEQYF.